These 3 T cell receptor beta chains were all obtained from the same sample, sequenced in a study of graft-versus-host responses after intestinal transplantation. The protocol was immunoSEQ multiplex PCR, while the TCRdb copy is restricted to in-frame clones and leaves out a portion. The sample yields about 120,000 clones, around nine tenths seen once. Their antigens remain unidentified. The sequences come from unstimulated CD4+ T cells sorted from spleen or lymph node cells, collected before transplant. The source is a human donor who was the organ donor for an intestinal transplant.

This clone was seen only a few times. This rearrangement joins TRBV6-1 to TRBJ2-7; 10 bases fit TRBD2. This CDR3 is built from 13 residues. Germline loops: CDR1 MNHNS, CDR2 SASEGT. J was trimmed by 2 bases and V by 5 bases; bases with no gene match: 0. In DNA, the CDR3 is TGTGCCAGCAGTAGCGGGAGGGCCTACGAGCAGTACTTC. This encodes CASSSGRAYEQYF.

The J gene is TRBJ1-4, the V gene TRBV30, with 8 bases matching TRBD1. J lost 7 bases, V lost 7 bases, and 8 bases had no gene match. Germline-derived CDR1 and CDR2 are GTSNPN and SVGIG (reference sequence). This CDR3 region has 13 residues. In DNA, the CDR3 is TGTGCCTCCCGGGACAGGCGGACTGAAAAACTGTTTTTT. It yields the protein CASRDRRTEKLFF.

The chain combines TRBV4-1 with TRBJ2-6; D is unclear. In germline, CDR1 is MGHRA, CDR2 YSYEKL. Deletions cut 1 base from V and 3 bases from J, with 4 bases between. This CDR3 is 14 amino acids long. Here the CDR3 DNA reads TGCGCCAGCAGCCAAGGGGGTGGGGCCAACGTCCTGACTTTC. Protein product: CASSQGGGANVLTF.